The clone carrying this T cell receptor beta chain was counted many times. Its matching antigen is unknown. Each CDR3 protein gets one entry after TCRdb re-called the reads with MiXCR. The sample consists of 560,000 or so distinct CDR3 sequences, 16% of them appearing once. The sample is drawn from a study of T cell repertoires in cytomegalovirus infection. At the level of the study: Both a matching HLA type and CMV infection were indicated by public TCR beta signatures.

Per the germline V gene, CDR1 is SGHAT and CDR2 is FQNNGV. The CDR3 runs to 15 residues. Trimming shortened V by 5 bases and J by 8 bases, and 18 bases separated the two germline ends. Study-level points and caveats: Using cumulative public TCR beta family frequency, the authors identified those who carried CMV together with the relevant HLA. The response measured ex vivo was dominated by TCR beta clonotypes (HLA-C-restricted and CMV-specific).

The sequenced sample was CD8+ T cells from PBMCs. This clonotype was obtained from a human donor in good health (CMV status not recorded). Some clones in this sample may be carry-over from other donors' samples. The chain employs TRBV11-2 and TRBJ1-4; the D is unclear. The CDR3 reads CASSPGGDVMEKLFF. The CDR3 DNA sequence: TGTGCCAGCAGCCCAGGCGGAGACGTGATGGAAAAACTGTTTTTT.